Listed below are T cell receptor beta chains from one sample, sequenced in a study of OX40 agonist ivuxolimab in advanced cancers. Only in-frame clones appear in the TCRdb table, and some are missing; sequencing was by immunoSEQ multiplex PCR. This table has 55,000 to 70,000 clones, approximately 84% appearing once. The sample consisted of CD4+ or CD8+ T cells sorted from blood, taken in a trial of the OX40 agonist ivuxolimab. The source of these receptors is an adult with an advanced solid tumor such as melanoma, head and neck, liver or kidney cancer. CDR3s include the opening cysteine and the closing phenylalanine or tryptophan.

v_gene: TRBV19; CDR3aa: CASRDRGETQYF
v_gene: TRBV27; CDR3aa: CASRKLDYPSGTQYF
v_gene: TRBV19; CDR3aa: CASSIWRLIPGEQYF
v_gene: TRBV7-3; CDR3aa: CASSQGLYNEQFF
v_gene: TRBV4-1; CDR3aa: CASSQWGLVINEQFF
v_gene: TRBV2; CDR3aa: CASSLREGEAYEQYF
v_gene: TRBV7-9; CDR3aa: CASSRLERHPYF
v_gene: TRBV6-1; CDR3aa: CASRETSDYNEQFF
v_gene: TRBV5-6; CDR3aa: CASSLAEDEQYF
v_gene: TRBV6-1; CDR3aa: CASSEVTPSEQFF
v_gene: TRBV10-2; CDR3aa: CAIRGETDTQYF
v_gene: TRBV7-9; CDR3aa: CASSSGTGNSEQYF
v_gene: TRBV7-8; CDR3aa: CASSLSTGLNTEAFF
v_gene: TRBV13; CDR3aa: CASSLGLAGEVGYNEQFF
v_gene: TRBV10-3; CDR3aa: CAISESVAQETQYF
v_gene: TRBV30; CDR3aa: CAWSEGQAKQPQHF
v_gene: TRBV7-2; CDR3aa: CASRTGGGLYEQYF
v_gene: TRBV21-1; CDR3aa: CARYPGQINTGELFF
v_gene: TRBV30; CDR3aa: CAWMGLNYNEQFF
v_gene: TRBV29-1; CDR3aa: CSVTLGIRPNEQFF
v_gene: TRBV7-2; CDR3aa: CASSFGVQPQHF
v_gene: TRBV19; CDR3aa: CASRLGNEQFF
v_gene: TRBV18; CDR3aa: CASSPDGRAAGANVLTF
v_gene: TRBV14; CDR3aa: CASSQRDPETQYF
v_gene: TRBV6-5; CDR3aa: CASSYSWHINYGYTF
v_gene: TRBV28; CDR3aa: CASRFPGTDTQYF
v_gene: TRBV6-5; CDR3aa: CASNRPQETQYF
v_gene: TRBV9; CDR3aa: CASSVVGTPGGELFF
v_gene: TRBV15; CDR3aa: CATSRTRDPQETQYF
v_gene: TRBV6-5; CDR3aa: CASRGRGTDTQYF
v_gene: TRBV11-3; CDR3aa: CASSLGRGGETQYF
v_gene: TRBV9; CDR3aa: CASARSGTGELFF
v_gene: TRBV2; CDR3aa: CASSGTSPSQTQYF
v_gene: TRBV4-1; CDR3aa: CASSQEWVRGSGNEQFF
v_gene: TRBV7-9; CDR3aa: CASSLDAGEQYF
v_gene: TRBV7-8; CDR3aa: CASSLTGIYEQYF
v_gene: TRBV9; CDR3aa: CASSVAGSTDTQYF
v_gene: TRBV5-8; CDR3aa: CASSRFSEQFF
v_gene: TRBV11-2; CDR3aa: CASSSGLDYEQYF
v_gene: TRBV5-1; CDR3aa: CASKDGPEGDTQYF
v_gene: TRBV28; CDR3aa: CASRSHANPALHF
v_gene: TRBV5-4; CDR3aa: CASSSFSAGVTYEQYF
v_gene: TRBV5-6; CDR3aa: CASSLGQGGTDTQYF
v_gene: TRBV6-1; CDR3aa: CASSEEPWNEQFF
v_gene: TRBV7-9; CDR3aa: CASSRQGDTDTQYF